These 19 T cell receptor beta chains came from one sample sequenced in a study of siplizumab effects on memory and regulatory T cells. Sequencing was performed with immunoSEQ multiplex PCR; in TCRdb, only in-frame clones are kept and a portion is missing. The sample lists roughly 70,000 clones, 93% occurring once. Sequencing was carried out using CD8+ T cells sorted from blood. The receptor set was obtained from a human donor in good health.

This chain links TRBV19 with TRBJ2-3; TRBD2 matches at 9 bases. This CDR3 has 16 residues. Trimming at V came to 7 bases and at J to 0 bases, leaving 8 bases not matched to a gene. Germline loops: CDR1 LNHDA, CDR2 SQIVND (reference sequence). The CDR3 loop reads CASTHLAGASTDTQYF. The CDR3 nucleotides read TGTGCCAGTACCCATTTAGCGGGAGCTAGCACAGATACGCAGTATTTT.

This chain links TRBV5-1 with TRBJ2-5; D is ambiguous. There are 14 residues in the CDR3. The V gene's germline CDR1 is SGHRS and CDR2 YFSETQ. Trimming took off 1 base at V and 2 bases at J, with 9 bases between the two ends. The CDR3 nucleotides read TGCGCCAGCAGCTTGAGTACAGTACAAGAGACCCAGTACTTC. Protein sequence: CASSLSTVQETQYF.

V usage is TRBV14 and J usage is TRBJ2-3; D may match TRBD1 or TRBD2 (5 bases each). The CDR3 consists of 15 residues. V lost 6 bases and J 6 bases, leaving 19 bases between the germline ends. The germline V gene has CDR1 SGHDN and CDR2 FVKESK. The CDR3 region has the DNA TGTGCCAGCAGTGCGGCCCCCGGGACCTCCGATACGCAGTATTTT. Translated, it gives CASSAAPGTSDTQYF.

DNA of the CDR3: TGTGCCAGCAGAGACGGATCGAGGTTTGGCTACACCTTC. This encodes CASRDGSRFGYTF. The chain employs TRBV6-1 and TRBJ1-2; the D is unclear. Germline V gene lookup returns CDR1 MNHNS and CDR2 SASEGT. V lost 6 bases to trimming and J lost 7 bases, with 15 bases between them. The CDR3 length is 13 residues.

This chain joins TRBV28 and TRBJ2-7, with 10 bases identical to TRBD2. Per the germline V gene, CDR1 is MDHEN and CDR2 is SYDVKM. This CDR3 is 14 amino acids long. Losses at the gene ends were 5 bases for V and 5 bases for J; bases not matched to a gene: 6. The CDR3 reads CASSRLAGVHEQYF. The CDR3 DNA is TGTGCCAGCAGTCGCCTAGCGGGGGTGCACGAGCAGTACTTC. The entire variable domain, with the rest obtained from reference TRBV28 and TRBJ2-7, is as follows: DVKVTQSSRYLVKRTGEKVFLECVQDMDHENMFWYRQDPGLGLRLIYFSYDVKMKEKGDIPEGYSVSREKKERFSLILESASTNQTSMYLCASSRLAGVHEQYFGPGTRLTVT.

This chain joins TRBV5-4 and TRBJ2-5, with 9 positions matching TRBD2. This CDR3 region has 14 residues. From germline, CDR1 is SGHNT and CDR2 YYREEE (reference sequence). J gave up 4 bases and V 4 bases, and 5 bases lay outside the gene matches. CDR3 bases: TGTGCCAGCAGCCGCGGGGGGGCCTCAGAGACCCAGTACTTC. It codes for CASSRGGASETQYF. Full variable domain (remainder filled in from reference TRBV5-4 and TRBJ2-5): ETGVTQSPTHLIKTRGQQVTLRCSSQSGHNTVSWYQQALGQGPQFIFQYYREEENGRGNFPPRFSGLQFPNYSSELNVNALELDDSALYLCASSRGGASETQYFGPGTRLLVL.

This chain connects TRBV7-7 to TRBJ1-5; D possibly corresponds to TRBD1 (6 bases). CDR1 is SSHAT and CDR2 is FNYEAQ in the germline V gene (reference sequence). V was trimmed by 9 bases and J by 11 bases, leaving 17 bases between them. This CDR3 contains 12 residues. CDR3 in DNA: TGTGCCAGAGGGGGAACTACCCGGGCCCAGCATTTT. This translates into CARGGTTRAQHF.

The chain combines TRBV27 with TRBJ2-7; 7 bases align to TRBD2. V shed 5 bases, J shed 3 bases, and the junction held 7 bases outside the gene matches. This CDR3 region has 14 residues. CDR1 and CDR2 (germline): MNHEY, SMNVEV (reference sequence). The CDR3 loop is CASSPLGGGYEQYF. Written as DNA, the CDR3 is TGTGCCAGCAGTCCTCTGGGGGGGGGCTACGAGCAGTACTTC.

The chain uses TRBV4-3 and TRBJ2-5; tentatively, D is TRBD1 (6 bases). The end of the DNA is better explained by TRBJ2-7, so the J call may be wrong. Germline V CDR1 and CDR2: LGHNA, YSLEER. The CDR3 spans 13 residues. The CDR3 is CASSSITGYEQYF. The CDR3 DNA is TGCGCCAGCAGCTCTATTACAGGGTACGAGCAGTACTTC.

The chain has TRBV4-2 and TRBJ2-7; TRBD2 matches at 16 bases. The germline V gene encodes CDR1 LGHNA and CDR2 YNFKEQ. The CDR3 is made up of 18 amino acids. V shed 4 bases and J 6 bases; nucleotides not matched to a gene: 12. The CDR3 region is CASSPGTSGGAGGSEQYF. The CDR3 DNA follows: TGTGCCAGCAGCCCCGGGACTAGCGGGGGGGCCGGCGGTTCCGAGCAGTACTTC.

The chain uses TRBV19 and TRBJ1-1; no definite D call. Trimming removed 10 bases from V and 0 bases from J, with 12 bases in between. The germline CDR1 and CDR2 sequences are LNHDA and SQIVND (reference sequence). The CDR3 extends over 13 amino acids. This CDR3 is CATLTPLNTEAFF. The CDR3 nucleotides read TGTGCCACCCTCACCCCCTTGAACACTGAAGCTTTCTTT.

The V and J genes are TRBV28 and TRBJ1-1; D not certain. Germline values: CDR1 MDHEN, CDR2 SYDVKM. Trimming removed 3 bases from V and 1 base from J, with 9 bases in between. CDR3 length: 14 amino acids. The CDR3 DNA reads TGTGCCAGCAGTTTTCGGGGTCGGAACACTGAAGCTTTCTTT. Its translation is CASSFRGRNTEAFF.

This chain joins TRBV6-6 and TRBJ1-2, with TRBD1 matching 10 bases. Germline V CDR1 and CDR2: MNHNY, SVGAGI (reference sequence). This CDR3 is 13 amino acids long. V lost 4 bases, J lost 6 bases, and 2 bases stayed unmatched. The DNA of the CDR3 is TGTGCCAGCAGTTTAGGGACAGGGGATGGCTACACCTTC. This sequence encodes CASSLGTGDGYTF.

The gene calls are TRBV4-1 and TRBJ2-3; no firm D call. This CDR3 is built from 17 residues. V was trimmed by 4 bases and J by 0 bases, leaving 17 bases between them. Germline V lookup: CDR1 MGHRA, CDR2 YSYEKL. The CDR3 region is CASSRTTTGRSTDTQYF. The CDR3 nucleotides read TGCGCCAGCAGCCGAACCACGACTGGGCGCAGCACAGATACGCAGTATTTT.

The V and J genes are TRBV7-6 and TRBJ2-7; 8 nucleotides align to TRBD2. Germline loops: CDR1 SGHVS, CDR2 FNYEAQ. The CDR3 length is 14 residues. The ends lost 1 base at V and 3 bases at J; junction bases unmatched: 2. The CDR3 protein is CASSLGRGDYEQYF. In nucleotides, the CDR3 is TGTGCCAGCAGCTTAGGGCGGGGGGACTACGAGCAGTACTTC.

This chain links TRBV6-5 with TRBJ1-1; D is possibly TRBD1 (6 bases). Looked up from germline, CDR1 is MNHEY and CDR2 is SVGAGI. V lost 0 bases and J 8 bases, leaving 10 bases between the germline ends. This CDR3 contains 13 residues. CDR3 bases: TGTGCCAGCAGTTACTCAGCGACAGGCGAAGCTTTCTTT. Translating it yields CASSYSATGEAFF.

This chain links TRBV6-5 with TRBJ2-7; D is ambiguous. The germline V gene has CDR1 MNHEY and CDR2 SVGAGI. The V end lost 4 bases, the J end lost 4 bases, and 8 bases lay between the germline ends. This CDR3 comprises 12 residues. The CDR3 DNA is TGTGCCAGCAGTTCTGGGGTTTACGAGCAGTACTTC. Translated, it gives CASSSGVYEQYF.

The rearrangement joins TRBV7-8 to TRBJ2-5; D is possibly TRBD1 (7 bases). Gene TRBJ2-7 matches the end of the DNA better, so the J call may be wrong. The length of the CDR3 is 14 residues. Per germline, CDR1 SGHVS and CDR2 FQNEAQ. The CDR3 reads CASIPPGGSDEQYF. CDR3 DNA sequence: TGTGCCAGCATCCCACCAGGGGGGAGCGACGAGCAGTACTTC.

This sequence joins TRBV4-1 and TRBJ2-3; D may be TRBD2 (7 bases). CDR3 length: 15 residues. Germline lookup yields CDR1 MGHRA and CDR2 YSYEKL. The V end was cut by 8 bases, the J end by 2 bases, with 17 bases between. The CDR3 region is CASAQGAGNTDTQYF. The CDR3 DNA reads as TGCGCCAGCGCACAGGGAGCGGGAAACACAGATACGCAGTATTTT.